Each of the 9 T cell receptor beta chains below was sequenced from the same sample in a study of a mutant IDH1 vaccine in newly diagnosed glioma. No antigen has been identified for these receptors. This sample's time point: week 5, during vaccination. Vaccination used 300 ug of mutant IDH1 20-mer peptide per dose, with topical imiquimod. TCRdb keeps only in-frame clones here, not all; method: immunoSEQ multiplex PCR. The table lists 45,000 to 60,000 clones, roughly 73% of them singletons. Sequencing used PBMCs, obtained from a glioma patient whose treatment included an IDH1 peptide vaccine. All receptors come from a man aged 50 to 60 with glioma.

The chain joins TRBV5-4 to TRBJ1-2; no clear D gene. CDR1 is SGHNT, CDR2 YYREEE, per germline (reference sequence). The CDR3 sequence is 13 residues long. V gave up 4 bases and J gave up 5 bases, with 12 bases separating them. The chain's CDR3 is CASSPDPTYGYTF. The CDR3 region has the DNA TGTGCCAGCAGCCCCGACCCGACATATGGCTACACCTTC.

Points on this clone: The sample holds other DNA sequences that translate to the same CDR3. J is TRBJ2-7 and V is TRBV18; TRBD1 might be the D (6 bases). The CDR3 has 13 residues. Trimming left V 3 bases short and J 1 base short, with 7 bases between. From germline, CDR1 is KGHSH and CDR2 LQKENI. In DNA, the CDR3 is TGTGCCAGCTCACCTGGACAGTCCTACGAGCAGTACTTC. It encodes CASSPGQSYEQYF. Full variable domain (missing parts from reference TRBV18 and TRBJ2-7): NAGVMQNPRHLVRRRGQEARLRCSPMKGHSHVYWYRQLPEEGLKFMVYLQKENIIDESGMPKERFSAEFPKEGPSILRIQQVVRGDSAAYFCASSPGQSYEQYFGPGTRLTVT.

This chain links TRBV4-3 with TRBJ1-4; tentatively, D is TRBD1 (5 bases). Trimming cost V 0 bases and J 7 bases, with 12 bases left between them. Per the germline V gene, CDR1 is LGHNA and CDR2 is YSLEER. This CDR3 is 15 amino acids long. Here the CDR3 DNA reads TGCGCCAGCAGCCAAGAGCCCGAGGGGTCTGAAAAACTGTTTTTT. Translated, it gives CASSQEPEGSEKLFF.

V gene TRBV5-1 combines with J gene TRBJ1-6, with no clear D. V lost 9 bases and J lost 8, with 9 bases in between. CDR1 and CDR2 (germline): SGHRS, YFSETQ. This CDR3 has 11 residues. The DNA for the CDR3 is TGCGCCACCTATGAGGATTCACCCCTCCACTTT. It specifies CATYEDSPLHF.

The sample holds a few counts of this clone. V usage is TRBV30 and J usage is TRBJ1-5; D unresolved. The germline CDR1 and CDR2 sequences are GTSNPN and SVGIG (reference sequence). Trimming took 1 base from V and 2 from J, leaving 3 bases between them. This CDR3 is built from 12 residues. The CDR3 bases are TGTGCCTGGAGTGAGGGCAATCAGCCCCAGCATTTT. Translation gives CAWSEGNQPQHF.

This clone is labeled as medium-sized (0.01 to 0.1%). J is TRBJ1-1 and V is TRBV7-2, with TRBD1 identical over 7 bases. V was clipped by 2 bases and J by 3 bases; unmatched bases: 3. This CDR3 has 14 amino acids. Germline-derived CDR1 and CDR2 are SGHTA and FQGNSA. The CDR3 is CASSLQGGYTEAFF. The CDR3 DNA is TGTGCCAGCAGCTTACAGGGGGGATACACTGAAGCTTTCTTT.

This chain links TRBV19 with TRBJ1-1, with TRBD1 identical over 10 bases. Per the germline V gene, CDR1 is LNHDA and CDR2 is SQIVND (reference sequence). This CDR3 has 13 amino acids. J lost 3 bases, V lost 8 bases, and 3 bases had no gene match. CDR3 DNA: TGTGCCAGTTCCGGGACAGGGGACACTGAAGCTTTCTTT. This translates into CASSGTGDTEAFF.

The rearrangement uses TRBV5-6 and TRBJ1-3; 9 nucleotides agree with TRBD1. CDR1 and CDR2 from the germline V gene are SGHDT and YYEEEE. The CDR3 has 15 residues. The V gene end was trimmed by 0 bases and the J gene end by 4 bases; junction bases not matched to a gene: 2. The DNA for the CDR3 is TGTGCCAGCAGCTTGGAGACAGGGGGAGGAAACACCATATATTTT. Translating it yields CASSLETGGGNTIYF.

The V call is TRBV27, the J call TRBJ1-5; the match to TRBD1 covers 7 bases. CDR1 is MNHEY and CDR2 is SMNVEV in the germline V gene (reference sequence). The CDR3 sequence is 15 residues long. V shed 0 bases, J shed 11 bases, and the junction held 10 bases outside the gene matches. CDR3 DNA sequence: TGTGCCAGCAGTTTATCGGGACAGTCTCAATCTGCCCAGCATTTT. Translated: CASSLSGQSQSAQHF.